These 20 T cell receptor beta chains originate from one sample sequenced in a study of cytomegalovirus exposure and HLA in healthy donors. Vbeta (60) and Jbeta (13) primers were used in the PCR. The method was immunoSEQ multiplex PCR; TCRdb's version includes in-frame clones alone and lacks a portion of them. This table has fewer than 100,000 clones, 75% to 80% appearing once. Sample: PBMCs. These receptors all stem from a middle-aged woman in good health and CMV-seronegative.

This clone was seen a handful of times. Other DNA variants within this sample encode the same CDR3. This rearrangement joins TRBV4-2 to TRBJ2-1; TRBD1 agrees at 7 bases. V lost 6 bases, J lost 1 base, and 6 bases stayed unmatched. From germline, CDR1 is LGHNA and CDR2 YNFKEQ. The CDR3 is made up of 15 amino acids. DNA of the CDR3: TGTGCCAGCAGTCACGGACAGGATTCCTACAATGAGCAGTTCTTC. Amino acid sequence: CASSHGQDSYNEQFF.

The V and J genes are TRBV30 and TRBJ2-5, with a possible D match to TRBD2 (5 bases). The ends were cut back, 2 bases at V and 0 bases at J, with 7 bases in the middle. Germline CDR1 GTSNPN, CDR2 SVGIG (reference sequence). The length of the CDR3 is 13 residues. CDR3 in amino acids: CAWSSGNQETQYF. The CDR3, as DNA: TGTGCCTGGAGTTCCGGGAACCAAGAGACCCAGTACTTC.

The chain uses TRBV5-1 and TRBJ2-4, with TRBD2 as a possible D gene (5 bases). The CDR3 loop spans 19 amino acids. V gave up 0 bases and J gave up 0 bases, with 19 bases separating them. Germline CDR1 SGHRS, CDR2 YFSETQ. In DNA, the CDR3 is TGCGCCAGCAGCTTGGATCGGTTTCCACGGACTCTAGCCAAAAACATTCAGTACTTC. Translated, it gives CASSLDRFPRTLAKNIQYF.

The rearrangement joins TRBV7-6 to TRBJ2-5, with TRBD2 matching over 8 bases. CDR3 length: 19 residues. Germline CDR1 reads SGHVS; CDR2 reads FNYEAQ. Unmatched junction bases numbered 15, after V lost 2 bases and J lost 1 base. The CDR3 coding sequence is TGTGCCAGCAGCTTAAGGCCCCTAGGGCGGGGGGCCACCCAAGAGACCCAGTACTTC. Its translation: CASSLRPLGRGATQETQYF. The whole variable domain, filled in from reference TRBV7-6 and TRBJ2-5, reads GAGVSQSPRYKVTKRGQDVALRCDPISGHVSLYWYRQALGQGPEFLTYFNYEAQQDKSGLPNDRFSAERPEGSISTLTIQRTEQRDSAMYRCASSLRPLGRGATQETQYFGPGTRLLVL.

The chain has TRBV5-4 and TRBJ1-1, with 7 bases matching TRBD1. Germline V gene sequence: CDR1 SGHNT, CDR2 YYREEE (reference sequence). This CDR3 comprises 15 residues. J lost 0 bases, V lost 4 bases, and 6 bases had no gene match. CDR3 loop: CASSTGQLLNTEAFF. CDR3 nucleotides: TGTGCCAGCAGCACGGGACAGCTCTTGAACACTGAAGCTTTCTTT.

This chain uses TRBV30 with TRBJ1-3, with D maybe TRBD1 (5 bases). V lost 1 base and J lost 7, with 17 bases in between. CDR1 is GTSNPN, CDR2 SVGIG, per germline (reference sequence). CDR3 size: 15 residues. The CDR3 nucleotides read TGTGCCTGGAGTGCAGGGCCCCGGAGGGGCAACACCATATATTTT. Amino acid sequence: CAWSAGPRRGNTIYF. The full variable domain, its missing parts supplied by reference TRBV30 and TRBJ1-3, is SQTIHQWPATLVQPVGSPLSLECTVEGTSNPNLYWYRQAAGRGLQLLFYSVGIGQISSEVPQNLSASRPQDRQFILSSKKLLLSDSGFYLCAWSAGPRRGNTIYFGEGSWLTVV.

This clone has a handful of counts. This chain links TRBV5-1 with TRBJ2-3, with TRBD1 identical over 8 bases. Germline CDR1 and CDR2: SGHRS and YFSETQ. Trimming cost V 0 bases and J 4 bases; bases outside gene matches: 4. This CDR3 has 15 amino acids. The chain's CDR3 is CASSLDTGGSDTQYF. In DNA form, the CDR3 reads TGCGCCAGCAGCTTGGATACAGGGGGTTCAGATACGCAGTATTTT.

This rearrangement joins TRBV30 to TRBJ2-5, with 7 nucleotides matching TRBD1. The J call is doubtful: the DNA matches TRBJ2-7 better. Looked up from germline, CDR1 is GTSNPN and CDR2 is SVGIG (reference sequence). The CDR3 runs to 14 residues. The CDR3 sequence: CAWSVGRQGYEQYF. CDR3 bases: TGTGCCTGGAGTGTAGGTCGACAGGGCTACGAGCAGTACTTC.

This clone was counted between two and nine times. The V call is TRBV7-6, the J call TRBJ2-5; D perhaps matches TRBD2 (5 bases). Trimming took off 3 bases at V and 4 bases at J, with 9 bases between the two ends. The CDR3 has 13 amino acids. The germline gives CDR1 SGHVS, CDR2 FNYEAQ. DNA of the CDR3: TGTGCCAGCAGCTTGGCCCGGGGAGAGACCCAGTACTTC. Its translation is CASSLARGETQYF. Combining the CDR3 with reference TRBV7-6 and TRBJ2-5 gives the whole variable domain GAGVSQSPRYKVTKRGQDVALRCDPISGHVSLYWYRQALGQGPEFLTYFNYEAQQDKSGLPNDRFSAERPEGSISTLTIQRTEQRDSAMYRCASSLARGETQYFGPGTRLLVL.

This clone was seen a few times. The chain links TRBV5-5 to TRBJ1-1, with 11 bases identical to TRBD1. V shed 5 bases and J 5 bases; nucleotides not matched to a gene: 11. The length of the CDR3 is 16 residues. The germline gives CDR1 SGHKS, CDR2 YYEKEE (reference sequence). DNA of the CDR3: TGTGCCAGCAGATGGGACAGGGGGATCGCCACGACTGAAGCTTTCTTT. Its protein is CASRWDRGIATTEAFF.

The chain joins TRBV14 to TRBJ2-7, with TRBD1 matching 8 bases. Trimming at V came to 4 bases and at J to 6 bases, leaving 5 bases not matched to a gene. Germline lookup yields CDR1 SGHDN and CDR2 FVKESK. The CDR3 covers 13 residues. The CDR3 spells CASSRDRFSEQYF. The CDR3 DNA reads TGTGCCAGCAGCCGGGACAGGTTTAGCGAGCAGTACTTC.

This clone has only one observation. The chain joins TRBV6-1 to TRBJ2-2, with unresolved D. The CDR3 length is 14 residues. CDR1 and CDR2 from the germline V gene are MNHNS and SASEGT. V dropped 4 bases and J dropped 1 base, with 7 bases sitting between them. The CDR3 sequence is CASSVQLNTGELFF. The CDR3 nucleotides read TGTGCCAGCAGTGTACAGCTGAACACCGGGGAGCTGTTTTTT.

The CDR3 region has the DNA TGCGCCAGCAGCTCGGGGAGGGAAGTCCCTGAAGCTTTCTTT. As protein: CASSSGREVPEAFF. The chain uses TRBV5-1 and TRBJ1-1, with unresolved D. Trimming pared 3 bases from V and 6 bases from J, leaving 15 bases between. The CDR3 runs 14 residues. Germline CDR1 SGHRS, CDR2 YFSETQ.

This clone has just a few counts. V and J are TRBV30 and TRBJ1-1; D not resolved. From germline, CDR1 is GTSNPN and CDR2 SVGIG (reference sequence). The germline V and J ends were trimmed by 5 bases and 0 bases, with 10 bases remaining between them. This CDR3 contains 13 residues. CDR3 bases: TGTGCCTGGGGAATTACTATGAACACTGAAGCTTTCTTT. Protein: CAWGITMNTEAFF.

This clone was detected only once. This chain links TRBV5-6 with TRBJ1-6, with D maybe TRBD1 (6 bases). Germline V gene sequence: CDR1 SGHDT, CDR2 YYEEEE. Trimming removed 5 bases from V and 8 bases from J, with 17 bases in between. The CDR3 has 15 residues. The CDR3 nucleotides read TGTGCCAGCAGTCCTGACAGGCGGGTTCATTCACCCCTCCACTTT. Protein: CASSPDRRVHSPLHF.

The chain combines TRBV10-3 with TRBJ2-1; 10 positions match TRBD2. The J segment lost 2 bases and the V segment lost 5 bases, leaving 0 bases of the junction unmatched. The CDR3 runs 14 residues. CDR1 is ENHRY and CDR2 is SYGVKD in the germline V gene. This CDR3 is CAISSGGAYNEQFF. DNA of the CDR3: TGTGCCATCAGTAGCGGGGGGGCCTACAATGAGCAGTTCTTC.

The chain has TRBV9 and TRBJ1-2; 9 bases map to TRBD1. Germline CDR1 SGDLS, CDR2 YYNGEE. The junction had 5 bases not matched to a gene; V was cut back by 3 bases and J by 5 bases. The CDR3 is made up of 14 amino acids. DNA for the CDR3: TGTGCCAGCAGCGGGGGGACAGGGAGGTATGGCTACACCTTC. This sequence encodes CASSGGTGRYGYTF.

V is TRBV11-2 and J is TRBJ1-2, with TRBD1 matching over 8 bases. Trimming cost V 1 base and J 9 bases; bases outside gene matches: 7. The CDR3 has 14 residues. Germline CDR1 reads SGHAT; CDR2 reads FQNNGV. CDR3 in DNA: TGTGCCAGCAGCTTAGCAAATGGACAGGGTCGCTACACCTTC. Protein sequence: CASSLANGQGRYTF.

The chain uses TRBV13 and TRBJ1-6, with TRBD1 as a possible D gene (6 bases). Germline-derived CDR1 and CDR2 are PRHDT and FYEKMQ (reference sequence). V was clipped by 5 bases and J by 4 bases, with 12 bases between them. The CDR3 contains 15 residues. The CDR3 is CASSGRTAYNSPLHF. In DNA, the CDR3 is TGTGCCAGCAGCGGAAGGACAGCATATAATTCACCCCTCCACTTT.

The chain links TRBV6-4 to TRBJ2-1; 10 bases line up with TRBD1. CDR1 MRHNA and CDR2 SNTAGT come from the germline V gene. CDR3 size: 12 residues. V was pared by 6 bases and J by 15 bases, with 8 bases of the junction left unmatched. The CDR3 here is CASRTGTGAMFF. CDR3 nucleotide sequence: TGTGCCAGCAGAACAGGGACAGGGGCGATGTTCTTC.